These 27 T cell receptor beta chains share one sample of origin, sequenced in a study of vaccination effects on CD4 cells after COVID-19. Following 10 days of culture, CD4+ T cells were isolated. Participants each got two BNT162b2 or mRNA-1273 vaccine doses. Using immunoSEQ multiplex PCR, the repertoire was profiled, and TCRdb retains in-frame clones only, with some absent. The data show tens of thousands of clones, 65% to 80% seen once. The antigens of these receptors remain unknown. The sample here was CD4+ T cells from PBMCs cultured without peptide, taken after COVID-19 vaccination. All receptors derive from a human donor who received a COVID-19 vaccine.

The CDR3 is CASRGGGYNEQFF. The CDR3 DNA sequence: TGTGCCAGCAGAGGGGGTGGCTACAATGAGCAGTTCTTC. The chain combines TRBV28 with TRBJ2-1; D perhaps matches TRBD1 (6 bases). Trimming shortened V by 6 bases and J by 3 bases, and 9 bases separated the two germline ends. The CDR3 runs to 13 residues. The germline CDR1 and CDR2 sequences are MDHEN and SYDVKM.

This chain joins TRBV28 and TRBJ1-2, with 9 bases identical to TRBD1. J lost 8 bases, V lost 1 base, and 5 bases had no gene match. In germline, CDR1 is MDHEN, CDR2 SYDVKM. The CDR3 is 14 residues long. Here the CDR3 reads CASSLFGTGKGYTF. The DNA for the CDR3 is TGTGCCAGCAGTTTATTCGGGACAGGGAAAGGCTACACCTTC.

The rearrangement joins TRBV6-1 to TRBJ2-7, with D possibly being TRBD1 or TRBD2 (5 bases each). V was shortened by 3 bases and J by 4 bases, with 19 bases between the two germline ends. The V gene's germline CDR1 is MNHNS and CDR2 SASEGT. CDR3 length: 16 residues. CDR3 DNA sequence: TGTGCCAGCAGTGAGCCTAATTGGGGGACGAGGTACGAGCAGTACGTC. Protein sequence: CASSEPNWGTRYEQYV.

The genes are TRBV2 and TRBJ1-5; possibly TRBD1 for D (5 bases). V was clipped by 3 bases and J by 5 bases, with 11 bases between them. This CDR3 spans 14 amino acids. CDR1 is SNHLY, CDR2 FYNNEI, per germline. DNA for the CDR3: TGTGCCAGCAGTGACGGGGCGGTTTATCAGCCCCAGCATTTT. This codes for CASSDGAVYQPQHF.

The V gene is TRBV4-2, the J gene TRBJ1-2, with D hard to call. V shed 1 base and J shed 7 bases, with 7 bases lying between them. This CDR3 has 12 amino acids. CDR1 and CDR2 (germline): LGHNA, YNFKEQ. The CDR3 spells CASSQAPGGYTF. CDR3 in DNA: TGTGCCAGCAGCCAAGCTCCCGGTGGCTACACCTTC.

The genes are TRBV5-1 and TRBJ1-1, with D possibly TRBD1 on 5 matching bases. Germline assignment: CDR1 SGHRS and CDR2 YFSETQ. The CDR3 loop spans 14 amino acids. Between the trimmed V and J ends, which lost 4 bases and 1 base, there was a span of 11 bases. CDR3 bases: TGCGCCAGCAGCACAAGAACAGGGAACACTGAAGCTTTCTTT. Translating it yields CASSTRTGNTEAFF.

This rearrangement joins TRBV6-5 to TRBJ2-7, with 7 bases aligning to TRBD2. Germline CDR1 and CDR2: MNHEY and SVGAGI. The CDR3 contains 14 residues. V was pared by 5 bases and J by 5 bases, with 9 bases of the junction left unmatched. CDR3 in amino acids: CASSPPPGGHEQYV. The CDR3, as DNA: TGTGCCAGCAGTCCCCCTCCGGGGGGTCACGAGCAGTACGTC.

The V call is TRBV7-3, the J call TRBJ2-1; D is undetermined. The CDR3 has 14 amino acids. CDR1 is SGHTA and CDR2 is FQGTGA in the germline V gene. The V gene lost 5 bases and the J gene lost 7 bases, with 15 bases spanning the gap. The CDR3 loop reads CASSQGGDSNEQFF. CDR3 coding DNA: TGTGCCAGCAGCCAAGGTGGGGATTCTAATGAGCAGTTCTTC. The entire variable domain, with the rest obtained from reference TRBV7-3 and TRBJ2-1, is as follows: GAGVSQTPSNKVTEKGKYVELRCDPISGHTALYWYRQSLGQGPEFLIYFQGTGAADDSGLPNDRFFAVRPEGSVSTLKIQRTERGDSAVYLCASSQGGDSNEQFFGPGTRLTVL.

The J gene is TRBJ2-3, the V gene TRBV10-3, with D perhaps matching TRBD2 (6 bases). The CDR3 is 14 residues long. Germline loops: CDR1 ENHRY, CDR2 SYGVKD. Trimming shortened V by 3 bases and J by 5 bases, and 12 bases separated the two germline ends. CDR3 sequence: CAISDTAGLDTQYF. Here the CDR3 DNA reads TGTGCCATCAGTGATACCGCGGGGTTAGATACGCAGTATTTT.

The rearrangement links TRBV9 to TRBJ1-2, with unresolved D. The CDR3 runs 12 residues. The germline gives CDR1 SGDLS, CDR2 YYNGEE. V lost 4 bases and J 5 bases, leaving 9 bases between the germline ends. CDR3 in DNA: TGTGCCAGCAGCCGTGGGATTTATGGCTACACCTTC. This encodes CASSRGIYGYTF.

The chain uses TRBV6-2 or TRBV6-3 and TRBJ1-3; no firm D call. Trimming left V 2 bases short and J 0 bases short, with 8 bases between. The CDR3 is 15 residues long. CDR1 and CDR2 (germline): MNHEY, SVGEGT. The chain's CDR3 is CASSYGPSSGNTIYF. In DNA form, the CDR3 reads TGTGCCAGCAGTTACGGACCCTCCTCTGGAAACACCATATATTTT.

V usage is TRBV6-1 and J usage is TRBJ1-3; D is unresolved. CDR3 length: 19 amino acids. Trimming took 2 bases from V and 0 from J, leaving 20 bases between them. The germline CDR1 and CDR2 sequences are MNHNS and SASEGT. In nucleotides, the CDR3 is TGTGCCAGCAGTGAACGAGAGTTTCGAAACCTTGTCTCTGGAAACACCATATATTTT. Translating gives CASSEREFRNLVSGNTIYF.

Only a few counts were recorded for this clone. The rearrangement joins TRBV6-5 to TRBJ1-1; possibly TRBD1 for D (5 bases). Germline V gives CDR1 MNHEY, CDR2 SVGAGI. The CDR3 runs 12 residues. The ends were cut back, 6 bases at V and 11 bases at J, with 16 bases in the middle. CDR3 region: CASSGGELRAFF. The DNA of the CDR3 is TGTGCCAGCAGCGGAGGGGAGTTGAGGGCTTTCTTT.

This clone was seen a few times. V is TRBV2 and J is TRBJ1-4; D unresolved. The V and J ends lost 4 bases and 5 bases respectively, with 8 bases between them. The CDR3 extends over 13 amino acids. Germline V gives CDR1 SNHLY, CDR2 FYNNEI. The CDR3 DNA is TGTGCCAGCAGTGCCAGCAGAAATGAAAAACTGTTTTTT. Its translation: CASSASRNEKLFF.

The genes are TRBV9 and TRBJ2-1; D call uncertain. CDR1 and CDR2 from the germline V gene are SGDLS and YYNGEE. Trimming took off 0 bases at V and 5 bases at J, with 9 bases between the two ends. CDR3 length: 14 amino acids. The CDR3 sequence is CASSVAPNDNEQFF. Written as DNA, the CDR3 is TGTGCCAGCAGCGTAGCCCCCAACGACAATGAGCAGTTCTTC.

This chain uses TRBV6-4 with TRBJ2-3, with a tentative D call TRBD2 (7 bases). V lost 4 bases, J lost 1 base, and 15 bases lay in between. The CDR3 consists of 16 residues. Germline V lookup: CDR1 MRHNA, CDR2 SNTAGT. The CDR3 loop is CASSVTGGPGTDTQYF. In DNA form, the CDR3 reads TGTGCCAGCAGTGTAACCGGGGGGCCCGGCACAGATACGCAGTATTTT.

This clone was seen just once. The V call is TRBV19, the J call TRBJ2-3; TRBD1 agrees at 7 bases. V shed 5 bases, J shed 1 base, and the junction held 12 bases outside the gene matches. CDR1 is LNHDA and CDR2 is SQIVND in the germline V gene (reference sequence). The CDR3 spans 17 residues. The CDR3 sequence is CASSADRVLLGTDTQYF. The CDR3 coding sequence is TGTGCCAGTAGTGCCGACAGGGTCTTATTGGGCACAGATACGCAGTATTTT.

The CDR3 DNA reads TGCAGTGCTCGTGGGCCCCATGGCTACACCTTC. It encodes CSARGPHGYTF. The chain uses TRBV20-1 and TRBJ1-2; D is unclear. Germline V gene sequence: CDR1 DFQATT, CDR2 SNEGSKA (reference sequence). Between the trimmed V and J ends, which lost 5 bases and 6 bases, there was a span of 10 bases. This CDR3 comprises 11 residues.

The V gene is TRBV23-1, the J gene TRBJ2-1, with 10 positions matching TRBD2. TRBV23-1 is reported as an ORF; its role is uncertain. The CDR3 sequence is 16 residues long. V trimming: 8 bases; J trimming: 6 bases; junction bases outside the gene matches: 13. The DNA for the CDR3 is TGCGCCAGCCAGCGGGGGGGTAGTAGCCCCCCCAATGAGCAGTTCTTC. Amino acid sequence: CASQRGGSSPPNEQFF.

The rearrangement links TRBV12-3 or TRBV12-4 to TRBJ1-2; D perhaps matches TRBD1 (5 bases). V was pared by 6 bases and J by 8 bases, with 16 bases between. The CDR3 has 13 amino acids. The CDR3 bases are TGTGCCAGCAGGTCACAGGCTGCTGGGGGCTACACCTTC. Translating gives CASRSQAAGGYTF.

The rearrangement links TRBV7-2 to TRBJ1-6; TRBD1 is a possible D gene (5 bases). CDR1 SGHTA and CDR2 FQGNSA come from the germline V gene. This CDR3 has 15 residues. V was clipped by 1 base and J by 9 bases, with 13 bases between them. In DNA, the CDR3 is TGTGCCAGCAGCTTAGACACGGGGCCTGGTTCACCCCTCCACTTT. Its protein product is CASSLDTGPGSPLHF.

The chain has TRBV19 and TRBJ2-2; D remains unclear. CDR1 and CDR2 (germline): LNHDA, SQIVND (reference sequence). Trimming stripped 3 bases from V and 1 base from J, with 6 bases between. CDR3 length equals 14 residues. The CDR3 sequence is CASSISENTGELFF. CDR3 DNA: TGTGCCAGTAGTATCAGTGAGAACACCGGGGAGCTGTTTTTT.

This clone was picked up a small number of times. V usage is TRBV2 and J usage is TRBJ2-3; the D is unclear. The CDR3 spans 12 residues. V shed 8 bases and J shed 2 bases, with 8 bases lying between them. Germline V gives CDR1 SNHLY, CDR2 FYNNEI. CDR3 in DNA: TGTGCCAGCGGTGCAGTCACAGATACGCAGTATTTT. Translated: CASGAVTDTQYF.

The rearrangement uses TRBV18 and TRBJ1-2; the D is unclear. The CDR3 runs 15 residues. Germline CDR1 and CDR2: KGHSH and LQKENI. Between the trimmed V and J ends, which lost 3 bases and 4 bases, there was a span of 15 bases. CDR3 amino acids: CASSPVVRAGYGYTF. In DNA, the CDR3 is TGTGCCAGCTCACCCGTCGTACGGGCCGGCTATGGCTACACCTTC.

The V gene is TRBV7-2, the J gene TRBJ2-7, with a weak D call TRBD1 (6 bases). Trimming removed 5 bases at V and 5 bases at J, with 13 bases between. Germline CDR1 and CDR2: SGHTA and FQGNSA. The CDR3 is made up of 13 amino acids. The CDR3: CASSQGAGDEQYV. CDR3 nucleotide sequence: TGTGCCAGCAGCCAAGGGGCAGGGGACGAGCAGTACGTC.

The CDR3 coding sequence is TGCGCCAGCAGCCAAGATGCCGGCCGCTTTTATAACTATGGCTACACCTTC. This encodes CASSQDAGRFYNYGYTF. This sequence joins TRBV4-3 and TRBJ1-2, with no clear D. Trimming left V 0 bases short and J 1 base short, with 15 bases between. CDR3 length: 17 amino acids. CDR1 LGHNA and CDR2 YSLEER come from the germline V gene.

The chain has TRBV7-2 and TRBJ2-7; the D gene is possibly TRBD2 (5 bases). V was shortened by 1 base and J by 1 base, with 11 bases between the two germline ends. This CDR3 spans 15 amino acids. Germline V gene lookup returns CDR1 SGHTA and CDR2 FQGNSA. CDR3 protein: CASSLGRAVSYEQYV. The CDR3, as DNA: TGTGCCAGCAGCTTAGGGCGGGCAGTATCCTACGAGCAGTACGTC.